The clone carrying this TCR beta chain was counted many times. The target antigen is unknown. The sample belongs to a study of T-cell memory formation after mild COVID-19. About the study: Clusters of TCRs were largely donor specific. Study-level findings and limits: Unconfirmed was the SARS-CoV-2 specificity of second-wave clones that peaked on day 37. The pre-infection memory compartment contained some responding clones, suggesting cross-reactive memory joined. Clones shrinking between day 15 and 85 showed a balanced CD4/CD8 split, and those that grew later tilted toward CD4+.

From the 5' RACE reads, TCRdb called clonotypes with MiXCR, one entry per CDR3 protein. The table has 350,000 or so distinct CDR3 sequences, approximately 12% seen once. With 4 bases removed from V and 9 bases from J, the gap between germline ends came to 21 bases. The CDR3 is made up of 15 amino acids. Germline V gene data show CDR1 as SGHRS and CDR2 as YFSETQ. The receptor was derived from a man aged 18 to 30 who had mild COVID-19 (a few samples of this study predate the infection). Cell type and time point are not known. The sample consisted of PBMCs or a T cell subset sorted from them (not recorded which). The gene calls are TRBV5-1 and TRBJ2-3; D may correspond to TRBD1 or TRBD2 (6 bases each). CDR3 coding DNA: TGCGCCAGCAGCCCGGAGGGGGGCCCTCTCCAGACGCAGTATTTT. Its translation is CASSPEGGPLQTQYF.